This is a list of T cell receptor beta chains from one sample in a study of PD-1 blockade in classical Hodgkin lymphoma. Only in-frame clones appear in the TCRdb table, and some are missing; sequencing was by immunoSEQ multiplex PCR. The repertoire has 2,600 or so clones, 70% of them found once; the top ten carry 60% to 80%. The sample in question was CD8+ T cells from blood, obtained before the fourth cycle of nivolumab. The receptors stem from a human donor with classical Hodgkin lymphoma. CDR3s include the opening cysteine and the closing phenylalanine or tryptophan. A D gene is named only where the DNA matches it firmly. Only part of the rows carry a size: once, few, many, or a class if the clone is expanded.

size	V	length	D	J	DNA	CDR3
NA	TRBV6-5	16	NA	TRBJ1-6	TGTGCCAGCAGTTACTCGGGCAGGGCCGAGGATTCACCCCTCCACTTT	CASSYSGRAEDSPLHF
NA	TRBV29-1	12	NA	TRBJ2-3	TGCAGCGTTGAACGGGGGACAGATACGCAGTATTTT	CSVERGTDTQYF
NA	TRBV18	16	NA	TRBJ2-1	TGTGCCAGCTCACCCCTGGGACTTCACTCCTACAATGAGCAGTTCTTC	CASSPLGLHSYNEQFF
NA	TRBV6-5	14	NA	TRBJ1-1	TGTGCCAGCAGTTATAGTATTATGAACACTGAAGCTTTCTTT	CASSYSIMNTEAFF
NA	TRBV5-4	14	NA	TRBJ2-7	TGTGCCAGCAGCTTAGTCGGGGGGCGCGGCGAGCAGTACTTC	CASSLVGGRGEQYF
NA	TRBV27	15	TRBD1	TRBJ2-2	TGTGCCAGCAGTCGGACAGGGGGAGGCACCGGGGAGCTGTTTTTT	CASSRTGGGTGELFF
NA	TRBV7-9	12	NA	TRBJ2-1	TGTGCCAGCAGCTGGGGTGGAAATGAGCAGTTCTTC	CASSWGGNEQFF
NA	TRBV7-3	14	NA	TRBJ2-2	TGTGCCAGCAGCTGGACCCCGAACACCGGGGAGCTGTTTTTT	CASSWTPNTGELFF
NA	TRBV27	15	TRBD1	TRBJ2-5	TGTGCCAGCAGTCCCTTCCCGACAGGGTCAGAGACCCAGTACTTC	CASSPFPTGSETQYF
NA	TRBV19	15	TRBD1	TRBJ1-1	TGTGCCAGTAGTTCCGGGACAGTCATGAACACTGAAGCTTTCTTT	CASSSGTVMNTEAFF
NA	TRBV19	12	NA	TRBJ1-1	TGTGCCAGTATTAGCCGGAACACTGAAGCTTTCTTT	CASISRNTEAFF
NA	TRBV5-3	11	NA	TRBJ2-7	TGTGCCAGCAGCCCAGGGAACGAGCAGTACTTC	CASSPGNEQYF
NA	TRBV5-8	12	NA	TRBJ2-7	TGTGCCAGCAGCTTGGCAGGACTTGAGCAGTACTTC	CASSLAGLEQYF
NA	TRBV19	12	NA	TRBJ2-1	TGTGCCAGCAGCGGGTGGGACAATGAGCAGTTCTTC	CASSGWDNEQFF
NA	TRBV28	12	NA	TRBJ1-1	TGTGCCAGCAGTTTGGGGAACACTGAAGCTTTCTTT	CASSLGNTEAFF
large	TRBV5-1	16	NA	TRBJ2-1	TGCGCCAGCAGCCCCCCCCGTCCGGACGCCTACAATGAGCAGTTCTTC	CASSPPRPDAYNEQFF
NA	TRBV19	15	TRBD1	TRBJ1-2	TGTGCCAGGAGGAGTTACAGGGGGCGAATCTATGGCTACACCTTC	CARRSYRGRIYGYTF
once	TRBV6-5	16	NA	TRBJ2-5	TGTGCCAGCAGTTACGGCCGGGGACCTATCCAAGAGACCCAGTACTTC	CASSYGRGPIQETQYF
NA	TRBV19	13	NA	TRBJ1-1	TGTGCCAGTAGTATAGCAGGGTACACTGAAGCTTTCTTT	CASSIAGYTEAFF
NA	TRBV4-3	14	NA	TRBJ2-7	TGCGCCAGCAGCCATTCAATTATAGGGAGCGAGCAGTACTTC	CASSHSIIGSEQYF
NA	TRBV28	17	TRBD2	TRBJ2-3	TGTGCCAGCAGTTTAGGACTAGCGGGTATAAGCACAGATACGCAGTATTTT	CASSLGLAGISTDTQYF
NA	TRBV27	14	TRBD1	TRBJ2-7	TGTGCCAGCAGTCCGGGGACAGGGGGCTACGAGCAGTACTTC	CASSPGTGGYEQYF
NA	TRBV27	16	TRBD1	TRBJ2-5	TGTGCTCAAGGAACCGGGACAGGGGGAGAAGGGGAGACCCAGTACTTC	CAQGTGTGGEGETQYF
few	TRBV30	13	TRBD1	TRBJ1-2	TGTGCCTGGGGGACAGGGGGAATCTATGGCTACACCTTC	CAWGTGGIYGYTF
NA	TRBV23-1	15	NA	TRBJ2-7	TGCGCCAGCAGTCGCCCCAAAAGGGTGGGCTACGAGCAGTACTTC	CASSRPKRVGYEQYF
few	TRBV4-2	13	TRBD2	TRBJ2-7	TGTGCCAGCAGCCCGCCTAGCGGGGGGGCGCAGTACTTC	CASSPPSGGAQYF
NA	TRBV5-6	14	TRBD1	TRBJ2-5	TGTGCCAGCAGCTTGGGAGGACAGGTGAAGACCCAGTACTTC	CASSLGGQVKTQYF
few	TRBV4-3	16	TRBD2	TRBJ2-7	TGCGCCAGCAGCCAAGATGCTAGCGGGGCCGCCTACGAGCAGTACTTC	CASSQDASGAAYEQYF
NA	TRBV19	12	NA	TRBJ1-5	TGTGCCAGTAGGGAAATGAATCAGCCCCAGCATTTT	CASREMNQPQHF
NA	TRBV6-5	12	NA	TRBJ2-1	TGTGCCAGCACTAATACCTACAATGAGCAGTTCTTC	CASTNTYNEQFF
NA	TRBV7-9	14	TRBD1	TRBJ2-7	TGTGCCAGCAGCCTGACAGGGGCCTCCTACGAGCAGTACTTC	CASSLTGASYEQYF
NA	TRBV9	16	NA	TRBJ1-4	TGTGCCAGCAGCGCCGGGGATAGGGCAGGTGTCGAAAAACTGTTTTTT	CASSAGDRAGVEKLFF
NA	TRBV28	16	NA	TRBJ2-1	TGTGCCAGCAGTTTGTCGGACACTTCGTATAACAATGAGCAGTTCTTC	CASSLSDTSYNNEQFF
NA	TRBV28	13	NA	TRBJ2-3	TGTGCCAGCAGGGGGGTAAGCACAGATACGCAGTATTTT	CASRGVSTDTQYF
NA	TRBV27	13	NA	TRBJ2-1	TGTGCCAGCAGTTTACTGCCCCAGAATGAGCAGTTCTTC	CASSLLPQNEQFF
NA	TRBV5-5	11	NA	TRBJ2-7	TGTGCCAGCAGCCAGACCTACGAGCAGTACTTC	CASSQTYEQYF
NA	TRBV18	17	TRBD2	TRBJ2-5	TGTGCCAGCTCCCCGACTAGCGGGGGGGCCTCCGGGGAGACCCAGTACTTC	CASSPTSGGASGETQYF
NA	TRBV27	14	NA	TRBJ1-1	TGTGCCAGCAGTTTGGGCGGGGGGACTCCGCTAGCTTTCTTT	CASSLGGGTPLAFF